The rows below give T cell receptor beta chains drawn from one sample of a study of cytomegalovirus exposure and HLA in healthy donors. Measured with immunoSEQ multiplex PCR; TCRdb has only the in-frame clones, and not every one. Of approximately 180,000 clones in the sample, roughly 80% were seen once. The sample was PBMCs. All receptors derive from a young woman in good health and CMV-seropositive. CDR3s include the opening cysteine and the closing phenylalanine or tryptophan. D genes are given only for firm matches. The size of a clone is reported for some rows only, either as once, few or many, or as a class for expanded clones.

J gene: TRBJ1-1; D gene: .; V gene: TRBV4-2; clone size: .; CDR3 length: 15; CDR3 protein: CASSLRQGRFTEAFF; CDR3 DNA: TGTGCCAGCAGCTTGAGGCAGGGAAGATTCACTGAAGCTTTCTTT
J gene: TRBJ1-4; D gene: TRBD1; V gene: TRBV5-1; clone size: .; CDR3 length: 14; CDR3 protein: CASSGTGDSEKLFF; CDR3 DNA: TGCGCCAGCAGCGGGACAGGGGATAGTGAAAAACTGTTTTTT
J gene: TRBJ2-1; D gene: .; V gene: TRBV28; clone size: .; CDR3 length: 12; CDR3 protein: CASSFDTYEQFF; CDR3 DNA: TGTGCCAGCAGTTTTGATACATATGAGCAGTTCTTC
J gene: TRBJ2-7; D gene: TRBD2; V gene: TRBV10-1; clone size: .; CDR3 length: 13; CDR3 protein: CASSESGTAEQYF; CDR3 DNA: TGCGCCAGCAGTGAGAGCGGGACGGCCGAGCAGTACTTC
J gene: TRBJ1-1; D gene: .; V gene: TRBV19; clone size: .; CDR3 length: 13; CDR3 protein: CASSIVPNTEAFF; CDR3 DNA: TGTGCCAGTAGTATCGTCCCCAACACTGAAGCTTTCTTT
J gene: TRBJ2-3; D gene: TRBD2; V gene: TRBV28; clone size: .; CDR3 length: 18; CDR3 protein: CASSSGGGALIESDMQYF; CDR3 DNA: TGTGCCAGCAGCTCCGGCGGGGGGGCCTTGATAGAATCAGATATGCAGTATTTT
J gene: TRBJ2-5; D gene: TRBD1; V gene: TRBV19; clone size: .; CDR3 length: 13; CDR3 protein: CASGTGGQETQYF; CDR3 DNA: TGTGCCAGTGGGACAGGGGGTCAAGAGACCCAGTACTTC
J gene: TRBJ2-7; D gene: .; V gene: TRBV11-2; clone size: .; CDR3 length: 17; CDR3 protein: CASSPAQLEIKNYEQYF; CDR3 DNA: TGTGCCAGCAGCCCAGCCCAACTGGAGATAAAGAACTACGAGCAGTACTTC
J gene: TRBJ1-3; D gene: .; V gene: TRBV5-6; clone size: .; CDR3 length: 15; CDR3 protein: CASSLDSFTGNTIYF; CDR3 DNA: TGTGCCAGCAGCTTGGACAGTTTTACTGGAAACACCATATATTTT
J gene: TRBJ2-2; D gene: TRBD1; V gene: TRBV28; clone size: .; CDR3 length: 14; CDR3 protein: CASSLLQGTGELFF; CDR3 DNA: TGTGCCAGCAGCCTATTACAGGGGACCGGGGAGCTGTTTTTT
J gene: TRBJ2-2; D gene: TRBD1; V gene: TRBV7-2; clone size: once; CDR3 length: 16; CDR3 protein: CASSLGKDRSTGELFF; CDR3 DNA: TGTGCCAGCAGCTTAGGAAAGGACAGGTCTACCGGGGAGCTGTTTTTT
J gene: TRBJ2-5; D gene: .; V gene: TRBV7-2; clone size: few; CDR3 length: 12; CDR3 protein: CASSLGESAQYF; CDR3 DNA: TGTGCCAGCAGCTTAGGCGAGTCTGCCCAGTACTTC
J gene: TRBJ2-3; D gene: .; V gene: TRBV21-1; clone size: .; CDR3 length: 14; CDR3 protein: CASRQITSTDTQYF; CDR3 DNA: TGTGCCAGCAGACAGATAACCAGCACAGATACGCAGTATTTT
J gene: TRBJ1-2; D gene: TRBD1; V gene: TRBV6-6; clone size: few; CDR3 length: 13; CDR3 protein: CASSDRDRGGYTF; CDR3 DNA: TGTGCCAGCAGTGACAGGGACCGGGGTGGCTACACCTTC
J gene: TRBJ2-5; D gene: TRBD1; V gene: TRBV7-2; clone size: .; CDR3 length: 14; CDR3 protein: CASSLKGQQETQYF; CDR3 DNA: TGTGCCAGCAGCTTAAAGGGACAGCAAGAGACCCAGTACTTC
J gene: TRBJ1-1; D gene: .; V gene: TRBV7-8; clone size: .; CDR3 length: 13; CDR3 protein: CASSSLSNTEAFF; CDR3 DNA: TGTGCCAGCAGCTCCCTCTCGAACACTGAAGCTTTCTTT
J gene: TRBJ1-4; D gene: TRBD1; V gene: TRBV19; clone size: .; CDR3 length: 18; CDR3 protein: CASSIVPGQAAPNEKLFF; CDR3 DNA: TGTGCCAGTAGTATAGTCCCCGGACAGGCCGCGCCTAATGAAAAACTGTTTTTT
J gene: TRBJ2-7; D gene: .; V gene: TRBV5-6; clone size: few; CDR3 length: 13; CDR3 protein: CASSLGAAYEQYF; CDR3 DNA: TGTGCCAGCAGCTTGGGGGCAGCTTACGAGCAGTACTTC
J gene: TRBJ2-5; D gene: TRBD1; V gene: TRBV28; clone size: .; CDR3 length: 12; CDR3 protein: CASRGQSATQYF; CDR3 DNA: TGTGCCAGCAGGGGACAGTCAGCGACCCAGTACTTC
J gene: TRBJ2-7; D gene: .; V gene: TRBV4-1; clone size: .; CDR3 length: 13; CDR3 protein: CASSRLGLSEQYF; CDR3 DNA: TGCGCCAGCAGCCGACTAGGTCTGAGCGAGCAGTACTTC
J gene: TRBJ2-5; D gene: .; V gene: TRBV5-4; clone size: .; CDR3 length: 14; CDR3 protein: CASSFRQVQETQYF; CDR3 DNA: TGTGCCAGCAGCTTCAGACAGGTCCAAGAGACCCAGTACTTC
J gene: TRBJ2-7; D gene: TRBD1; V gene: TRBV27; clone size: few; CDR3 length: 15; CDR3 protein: CASRRGQDGSYEQYF; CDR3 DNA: TGTGCCAGTCGACGAGGACAGGATGGATCCTACGAGCAGTACTTC
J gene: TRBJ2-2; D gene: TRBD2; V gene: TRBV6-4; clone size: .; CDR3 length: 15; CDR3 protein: CASSDSWGGTGELFF; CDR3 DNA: TGTGCCAGCAGTGACTCCTGGGGGGGGACCGGGGAGCTGTTTTTT
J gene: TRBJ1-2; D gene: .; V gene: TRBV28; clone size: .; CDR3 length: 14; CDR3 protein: CASSSRGTREGYTF; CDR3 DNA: TGTGCCAGCAGTTCGCGGGGGACGCGGGAAGGCTACACCTTC
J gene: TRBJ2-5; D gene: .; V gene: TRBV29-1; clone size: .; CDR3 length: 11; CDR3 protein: CSVGHGETQYF; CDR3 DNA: TGCAGCGTAGGACATGGAGAGACCCAGTACTTC
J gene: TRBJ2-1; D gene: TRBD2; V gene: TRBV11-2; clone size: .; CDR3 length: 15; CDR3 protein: CASSLTSGDYNEQFF; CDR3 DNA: TGTGCCAGCAGCTTGACTAGCGGGGACTACAATGAGCAGTTCTTC
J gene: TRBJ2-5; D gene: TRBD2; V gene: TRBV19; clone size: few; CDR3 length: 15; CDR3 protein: CASRPTSGGFETQYF; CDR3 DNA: TGTGCCAGTAGACCGACTAGCGGGGGGTTCGAGACCCAGTACTTC
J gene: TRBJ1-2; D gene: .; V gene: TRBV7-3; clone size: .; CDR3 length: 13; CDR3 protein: CASSLGPGSGYTF; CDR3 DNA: TGTGCCAGCAGCTTAGGTCCAGGCTCCGGCTACACCTTC
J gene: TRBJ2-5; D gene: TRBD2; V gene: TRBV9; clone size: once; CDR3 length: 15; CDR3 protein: CASSVLAGGPETQYF; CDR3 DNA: TGTGCCAGCAGCGTTCTAGCGGGGGGGCCGGAGACCCAGTACTTC
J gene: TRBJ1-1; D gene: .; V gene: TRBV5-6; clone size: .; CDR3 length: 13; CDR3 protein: CASSLALNTEAFF; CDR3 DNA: TGTGCCAGCAGCTTAGCTTTGAACACTGAAGCTTTCTTT
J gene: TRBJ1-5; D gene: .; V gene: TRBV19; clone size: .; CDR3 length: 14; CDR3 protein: CASSIWGGNQPQHF; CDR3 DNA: TGTGCCAGTAGTATATGGGGGGGCAATCAGCCCCAGCATTTT
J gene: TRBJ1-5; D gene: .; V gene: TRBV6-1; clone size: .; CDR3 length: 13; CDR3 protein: CASSEWRNQPQHF; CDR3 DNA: TGTGCCAGCAGTGAATGGAGGAATCAGCCCCAGCATTTT
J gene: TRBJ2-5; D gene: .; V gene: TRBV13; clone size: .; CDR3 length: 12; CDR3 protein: CASSQGGETQYF; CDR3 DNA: TGTGCCAGCAGTCAGGGGGGAGAGACCCAGTACTTC
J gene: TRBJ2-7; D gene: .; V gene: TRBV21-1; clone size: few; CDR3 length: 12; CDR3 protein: CASSLWPYEQYF; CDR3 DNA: TGTGCCAGCAGTCTTTGGCCCTACGAGCAGTACTTC
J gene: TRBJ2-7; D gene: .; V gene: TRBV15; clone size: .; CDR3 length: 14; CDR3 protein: CATSRGEGDDEQYF; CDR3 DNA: TGTGCCACCAGCAGAGGCGAGGGAGATGACGAGCAGTACTTC
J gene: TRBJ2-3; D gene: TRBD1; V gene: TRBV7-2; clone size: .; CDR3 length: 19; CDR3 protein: CASSLLLTHPGQGADTQYF; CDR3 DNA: TGTGCCAGCAGCTTACTCCTAACTCATCCGGGACAGGGCGCAGATACGCAGTATTTT
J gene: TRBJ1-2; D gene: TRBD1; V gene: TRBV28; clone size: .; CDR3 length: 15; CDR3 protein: CASSFGGQTNYGYTF; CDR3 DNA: TGTGCCAGCAGTTTCGGGGGACAGACTAACTATGGCTACACCTTC
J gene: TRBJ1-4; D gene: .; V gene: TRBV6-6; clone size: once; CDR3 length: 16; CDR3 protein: CASSYSGLGGSEKLFF; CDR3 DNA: TGTGCCAGCAGTTACTCGGGGCTGGGGGGGTCTGAAAAACTGTTTTTT
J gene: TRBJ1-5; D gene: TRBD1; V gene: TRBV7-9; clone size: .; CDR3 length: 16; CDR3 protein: CASSVGQGVRNQPQHF; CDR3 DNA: TGTGCCAGCAGCGTCGGACAGGGGGTGCGCAATCAGCCCCAGCATTTT
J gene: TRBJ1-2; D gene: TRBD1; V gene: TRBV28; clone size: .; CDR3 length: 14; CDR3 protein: CASNRDRYRYGYTF; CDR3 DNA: TGTGCCAGCAATAGGGACAGGTATAGGTATGGCTACACCTTC
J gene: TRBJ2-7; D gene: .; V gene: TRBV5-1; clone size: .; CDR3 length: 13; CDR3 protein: CASSLKQFYEQYF; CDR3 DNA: TGCGCCAGCAGCTTGAAACAGTTCTACGAGCAGTACTTC
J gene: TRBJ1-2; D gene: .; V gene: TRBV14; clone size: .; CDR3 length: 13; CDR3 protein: CASSQEFGSGYTF; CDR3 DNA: TGTGCCAGCAGCCAAGAATTCGGTAGCGGCTACACCTTC